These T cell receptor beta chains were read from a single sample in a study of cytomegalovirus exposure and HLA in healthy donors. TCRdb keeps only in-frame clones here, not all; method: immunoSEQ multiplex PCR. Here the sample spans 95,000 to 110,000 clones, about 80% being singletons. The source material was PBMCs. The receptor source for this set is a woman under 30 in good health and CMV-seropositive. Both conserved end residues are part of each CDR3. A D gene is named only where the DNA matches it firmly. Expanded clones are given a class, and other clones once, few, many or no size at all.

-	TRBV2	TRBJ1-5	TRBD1	TGTGCCAGCGCCGGGACAGTCAATCAGCCCCAGCATTTT	CASAGTVNQPQHF
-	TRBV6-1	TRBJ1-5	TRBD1	TGTGCCAGCAGTGAAGCCGCCGGGACAGGGATAAATCAGCCCCAGCATTTT	CASSEAAGTGINQPQHF
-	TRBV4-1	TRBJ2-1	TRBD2	TGCGCCAGCGTCCGGGGTAGCGGGAGTTCCAAGGATGAGCAGTTCTTC	CASVRGSGSSKDEQFF
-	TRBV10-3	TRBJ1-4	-	TGTGCCATCAGTGAGTCAGGGGCCGTTAATGAAAAACTGTTTTTT	CAISESGAVNEKLFF
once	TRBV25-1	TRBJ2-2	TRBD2	TGTGCCAGCAGTGAACCTCGGGCGGGGGACGGCACCGGGGAGCTGTTTTTT	CASSEPRAGDGTGELFF
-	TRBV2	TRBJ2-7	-	TGTGCCAGCAGTGAATTCGGGGGGCGAGGTAACGAGCAGTACTTC	CASSEFGGRGNEQYF
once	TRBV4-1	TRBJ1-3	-	TGCGCCAGCAGGAATGAACAGGGCTCTGGAAACACCATATATTTT	CASRNEQGSGNTIYF
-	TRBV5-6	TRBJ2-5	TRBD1	TGTGCCAGCAGCTTGGCAGGGGGCTTGGAGACCCAGTACTTC	CASSLAGGLETQYF
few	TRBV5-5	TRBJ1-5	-	TGTGCCAGCAGCTTGGGCGATCAGCCCCAGCATTTT	CASSLGDQPQHF
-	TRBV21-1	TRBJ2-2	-	TGTGCCAGCAGCCTGGGACAGGGGGACGCCGGGGAGCTGTTTTTT	CASSLGQGDAGELFF
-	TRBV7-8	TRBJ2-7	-	TGTGCCAGCAGCTTAGGAGGGAGCTTCACCTACGAGCAGTACTTC	CASSLGGSFTYEQYF
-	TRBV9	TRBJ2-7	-	TGTGCCAGCACTCCAGGGGACCAGCTTCTCGGCGAGCAGTACTTC	CASTPGDQLLGEQYF
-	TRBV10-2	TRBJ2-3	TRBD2	TGCGCCAGCAGAAAACTAGCGGTGGGGACAGATACGCAGTATTTT	CASRKLAVGTDTQYF
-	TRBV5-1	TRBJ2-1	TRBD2	TGCGCCAGCAGCTTGGGAGCGGGAGGGAGCCACAATGAGCAGTTCTTC	CASSLGAGGSHNEQFF
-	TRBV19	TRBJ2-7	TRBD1	TGTGCCAGTAGTCCCGTGGACAGGGGAACCTACGAGCAGTACTTC	CASSPVDRGTYEQYF
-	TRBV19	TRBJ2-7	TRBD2	TGTGCCAGTAGTATCAGGACTAGCGGCTCCTACGAGCAGTACTTC	CASSIRTSGSYEQYF
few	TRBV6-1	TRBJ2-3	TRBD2	TGTGCCAGCAGTCCGACTAGCGGGACGGCAGATACGCAGTATTTT	CASSPTSGTADTQYF
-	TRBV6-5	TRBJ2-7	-	TGTGCCAGCAGTTGGGACACCTCCTACGAGCAGTACTTC	CASSWDTSYEQYF
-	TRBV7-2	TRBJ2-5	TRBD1	TGTGCCAGCAGCTCGGGACAGGGCCCAGAGACCCAGTACTTC	CASSSGQGPETQYF
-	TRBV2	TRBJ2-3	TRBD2	TGTGCCAGCAAGGGACTAGCGGGAGGGCCGAGTGAAGATACGCAGTATTTT	CASKGLAGGPSEDTQYF
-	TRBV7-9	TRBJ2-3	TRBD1	TGTGCCAGCAGCTTTCAACCGGGACAGGGATTCACAGATACGCAGTATTTT	CASSFQPGQGFTDTQYF
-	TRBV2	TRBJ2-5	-	TGTGCCAGCAGTGACGCTAGCGCGGGACGAGAGACCCAGTACTTC	CASSDASAGRETQYF
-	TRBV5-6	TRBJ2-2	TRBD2	TGTGCCAGCAGCTTGCCTAGCGGGGGGAACACCGGGGAGCTGTTTTTT	CASSLPSGGNTGELFF
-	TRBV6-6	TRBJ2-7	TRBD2	TGTGCCAGCAGTACCCACCTAGCGGGAGATGATGAGCAGTACTTC	CASSTHLAGDDEQYF
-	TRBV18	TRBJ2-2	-	TGTGCCAGCTCACCCCAACCTCCGGAGATCAACACCGGGGAGCTGTTTTTT	CASSPQPPEINTGELFF
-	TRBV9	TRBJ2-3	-	TGTGCCAGCAGCGTACAGTGGGCACGAGATACGCAGTATTTT	CASSVQWARDTQYF
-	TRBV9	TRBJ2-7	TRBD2	TGTGCCAGCAGCGTTAACGGGAGGGCTGGGTACGAGCAGTACTTC	CASSVNGRAGYEQYF
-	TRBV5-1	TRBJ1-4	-	TGCGCCAGCAGCCCTGGACAGTCAACTAATGAAAAACTGTTTTTT	CASSPGQSTNEKLFF
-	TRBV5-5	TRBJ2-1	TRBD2	TGTGCCAGCATGAGCGGGAGGGCGCAGTTCTTC	CASMSGRAQFF
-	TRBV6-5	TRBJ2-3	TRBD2	TGTGCCAGCAGTTTAGGACTAGCGGGAGGGGCAGATACGCAGTATTTT	CASSLGLAGGADTQYF
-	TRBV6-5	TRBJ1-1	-	TGTGCCAGCAGAGGACAGCTGAACACTGAAGCTTTCTTT	CASRGQLNTEAFF
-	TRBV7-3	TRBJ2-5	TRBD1	TGTGCCAGCAGCCCAGTTGGGGGCCAGGGGGCCCAGTACTTC	CASSPVGGQGAQYF
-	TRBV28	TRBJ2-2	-	TGTGCCAGCAGTTTAGAGTCTGGGACTTCCGGGGAGCTGTTTTTT	CASSLESGTSGELFF
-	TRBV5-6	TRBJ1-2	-	TGTGCCAGCAGCTTGCCCCCTATGTACTATGGCTACACCTTC	CASSLPPMYYGYTF
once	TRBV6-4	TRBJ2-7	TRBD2	TGTGCCAGCAGCGGACTAGGATACGAGCAGTACTTC	CASSGLGYEQYF
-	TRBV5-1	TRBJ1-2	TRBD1	TGCGCCAGCAGCTTGGCCGGGACAGGGGAATATGGCTACACCTTC	CASSLAGTGEYGYTF
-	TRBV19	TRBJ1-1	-	TGTGCCAGTAGTCGCCTTATTGACAGCACTGAAGCTTTCTTT	CASSRLIDSTEAFF
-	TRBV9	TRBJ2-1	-	TGTGCCAGCAGCGCCGACACCGACTCCTACAATGAGCAGTTCTTC	CASSADTDSYNEQFF
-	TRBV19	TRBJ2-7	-	TGTGCCAGTAGTTCGGGCAGGGGCTACGAGCAGTACTTC	CASSSGRGYEQYF
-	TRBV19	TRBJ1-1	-	TGTGCCAGTAGTATACAGTCTAGGGGAGCTTTCTTT	CASSIQSRGAFF
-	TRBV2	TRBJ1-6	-	TGTGCCAGCAGTGAATCGAGCACGGCCCTCCACTTT	CASSESSTALHF
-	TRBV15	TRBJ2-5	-	TGTGCCACCAGCAGAGCGTTGCGACAAGAGACCCAGTACTTC	CATSRALRQETQYF
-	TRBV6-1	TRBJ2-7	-	TGTGCCAGCAGTGAATCGGTAGCGGTCTCCTACGAGCAGTACTTC	CASSESVAVSYEQYF
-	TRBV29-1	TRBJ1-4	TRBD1	TGCAGCGGGGGGACAGGGGCTAATGAAAAACTGTTTTTT	CSGGTGANEKLFF
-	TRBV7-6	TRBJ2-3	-	TGTGCCAGCAGCCTTAGCGGCCTAGGGGCAGATACGCAGTATTTT	CASSLSGLGADTQYF